The 22 T cell receptor beta chains presented below share a single source sample, sequenced in a study of early T cells in non-severe SARS-CoV-2 infection. TCRdb analysed the 5' RACE reads with MiXCR anew, one entry per CDR3 protein. The profile shows around 77,000 distinct CDR3 sequences, about 9.5% of them singletons. Sequenced material: whole blood, taken at baseline. Receptor source: an adult who was a healthcare worker with PCR-confirmed SARS-CoV-2 infection or an uninfected control (not recorded which).

This clonotype was seen at least ten times. The V and J genes are TRBV2 and TRBJ1-3, with 7 bases fitting TRBD1. After removal of 6 bases from V and 0 bases from J, the junction contained 5 bases not matched to a gene. The CDR3 totals 15 residues. Germline V lookup: CDR1 SNHLY, CDR2 FYNNEI. The CDR3 spells CASREGTASGNTIYF. CDR3 coding DNA: TGTGCCAGCAGGGAGGGGACAGCCTCTGGAAACACCATATATTTT.

This clonotype was recorded a few times. The chain links TRBV6-1 to TRBJ2-7, with D perhaps TRBD1 or TRBD2 (5 bases each). Trimming cost V 5 bases and J 4 bases, with 18 bases left between them. This CDR3 is built from 15 residues. CDR1 and CDR2 from the germline V gene are MNHNS and SASEGT. The CDR3 loop is CASSTLGTGNYEQYF. As DNA, the CDR3 is TGTGCCAGCAGTACTCTTGGGACGGGGAATTACGAGCAGTACTTC.

The DNA for the CDR3 is TGTGCCAGCAGCCAAGAGAGGAAAGGGGACGAGCAGTTCTTC. Translated: CASSQERKGDEQFF. The chain has TRBV3-2 and TRBJ2-1; the table's D gene call, TRBD1, was not cross checked with the DNA. TRBV3-2 is reported as a pseudogene. CDR3 length equals 14 residues.

This clonotype has only a few counts. The junction departs from the called germline gene at one end, perhaps through a read error. The CDR3: CSASLVERESYGYTF. The CDR3 DNA sequence: TGTAGTGCGTCGCTAGTGGAAAGGGAGAGCTATGGCTACACCTTC. The V call is TRBV20-1, the J call TRBJ1-2, with D uncertain. Germline CDR1 and CDR2: DFQATT and SNEGSKA (reference sequence). This CDR3 has 15 amino acids.

This clonotype was detected only a few times. The V and J genes are TRBV20-1 and TRBJ2-3; 7 bases are shared with TRBD2. The CDR3 runs to 13 residues. V was clipped by 0 bases and J by 12 bases; unmatched bases: 9. The germline gives CDR1 DFQATT, CDR2 SNEGSKA (reference sequence). The CDR3 DNA is TGCAGTGCTAGAGAAGGGGCGGTGACTAGCCAGTATTTT. Its translation: CSAREGAVTSQYF.

There are many counts of this clonotype. V and J are TRBV7-9 and TRBJ1-5; no clear D. V was pared by 2 bases and J by 7 bases, with 9 bases between. Per germline, CDR1 SEHNR and CDR2 FQNEAQ (reference sequence). The CDR3 extends over 13 amino acids. CDR3 in amino acids: CASSLNGGQPQHF. CDR3 coding DNA: TGTGCCAGCAGCTTAAACGGAGGGCAGCCCCAGCATTTT.

This chain links TRBV4-3 with TRBJ1-5; D unresolved. This CDR3 has 14 amino acids. V was cut by 0 bases and J by 3 bases, with 6 bases left in between. Germline assignment: CDR1 LGHNA and CDR2 YSLEER. In DNA form, the CDR3 reads TGCGCCAGCAGCCAAGACAGTCTCAATCAGCCCCAGCATTTT. Residues: CASSQDSLNQPQHF.

This clonotype showed up just a few times. The V gene is TRBV24-1, the J gene TRBJ2-3; D could derive from TRBD1 or TRBD2 (5 bases each). CDR3 length: 14 amino acids. V lost 3 bases and J 6 bases, leaving 12 bases between the germline ends. Germline loops: CDR1 KGHDR, CDR2 SFDVKD. CDR3 in amino acids: CATSDRGPTDTQYF. DNA of the CDR3: TGTGCCACCAGTGATCGGGGCCCAACGGATACGCAGTATTTT.

The chain is built from TRBV7-3 and TRBJ2-1; 7 bases map to TRBD1. The CDR3 is made up of 15 amino acids. The germline CDR1 and CDR2 sequences are SGHTA and FQGTGA. V was pared by 4 bases and J by 4 bases, with 7 bases of the junction left unmatched. This CDR3 reads CASSSWGQPYNEQFF. CDR3 sequence (DNA): TGTGCCAGCAGCTCATGGGGACAGCCATACAATGAGCAGTTCTTC.

This clonotype was observed many times. This rearrangement joins TRBV18 to TRBJ1-6, with 8 bases fitting TRBD1. Unmatched junction bases numbered 1, after V lost 1 base and J lost 5 bases. This CDR3 comprises 15 residues. Germline V CDR1 and CDR2: KGHSH, LQKENI. As DNA, the CDR3 is TGTGCCAGCTCACCACAACAGGGGGATAATTCACCCCTCCACTTT. This codes for CASSPQQGDNSPLHF.

The genes are TRBV11-2 and TRBJ2-7, with D possibly being TRBD1 (6 bases). Trimming stripped 6 bases from V and 6 bases from J, with 18 bases between. CDR3 length equals 14 residues. The germline gives CDR1 SGHAT, CDR2 FQNNGV. In nucleotides, the CDR3 is TGTGCCAGCAGATTGCTGGGGGCGGGCGGCGAGCAGTACTTC. Protein sequence: CASRLLGAGGEQYF.

This clonotype occurred a few times. The rearrangement uses TRBV21-1 and TRBJ1-1; TRBD1 was called by the table and not checked on the DNA. TRBV21-1 is recorded as a pseudogene. The CDR3 contains 16 residues. In nucleotides, the CDR3 is TGTGCCAGCAGCGAGGGACAGGGAGCCATGAACACTGAAGCTTTCTTT. Translating gives CASSEGQGAMNTEAFF.

This clonotype was seen only a few times. The rearrangement links TRBV29-1 to TRBJ2-7; D unresolved. CDR3 length: 13 amino acids. V was pared by 7 bases and J by 2 bases, with 15 bases between. Germline lookup yields CDR1 SQVTM and CDR2 ANQGSEA. In DNA, the CDR3 is TGCAGCGCCGTGGACGTTCAAACCTACGAGCAGTACTTC. This gives the protein CSAVDVQTYEQYF.

V gene TRBV20-1 combines with J gene TRBJ2-7; D gene ambiguous. The CDR3 sequence is 13 residues long. V lost 3 bases and J 1 base, leaving 10 bases between the germline ends. Germline CDR1 is DFQATT and CDR2 is SNEGSKA (reference sequence). This CDR3 reads CSASSRSSYEQYF. Here the CDR3 DNA reads TGCAGTGCTAGTTCCAGATCTTCCTACGAGCAGTACTTC.

This clonotype turned up a few times. This chain uses TRBV7-9 with TRBJ2-7, with unresolved D. CDR1 and CDR2 (germline): SEHNR, FQNEAQ (reference sequence). The CDR3 sequence is 13 residues long. Trimming took 5 bases from V and 2 from J, leaving 10 bases between them. CDR3 sequence: CASSPWGTYEQYF. The CDR3 DNA reads TGTGCCAGCAGCCCCTGGGGAACCTACGAGCAGTACTTC.

This clonotype was counted at least ten times. V and J are TRBV5-6 and TRBJ1-1; unclear D gene. V was pared by 2 bases and J by 1 base, with 6 bases between. The CDR3 is made up of 13 amino acids. The germline CDR1 and CDR2 sequences are SGHDT and YYEEEE. The DNA for the CDR3 is TGTGCCAGCAGCTTAGGATCGAACACTGAAGCTTTCTTT. Translation gives CASSLGSNTEAFF.

This clonotype was seen more than once but under ten times. The rearrangement uses TRBV29-1 and TRBJ1-1, with D perhaps TRBD1 (6 bases). There are 16 residues in the CDR3. Between the trimmed V and J ends, which lost 3 bases and 0 bases, there was a span of 17 bases. Germline values: CDR1 SQVTM, CDR2 ANQGSEA. The CDR3 spells CSVDWGLSAVNTEAFF. The CDR3 nucleotides are TGCAGCGTTGATTGGGGGCTCTCTGCGGTGAACACTGAAGCTTTCTTT. Looking up the rest from reference TRBV29-1 and TRBJ1-1 gives the full variable domain: SAVISQKPSRDICQRGTSLTIQCQVDSQVTMMFWYRQQPGQSLTLIATANQGSEATYESGFVIDKFPISRPNLTFSTLTVSNMSPEDSSIYLCSVDWGLSAVNTEAFFGQGTRLTVV.

The rearrangement joins TRBV6-6 to TRBJ1-5, with D uncertain. CDR1 and CDR2 from the germline V gene are MNHNY and SVGAGI (reference sequence). The CDR3 is 15 residues long. Trimming stripped 2 bases from V and 3 bases from J, with 11 bases between. The CDR3 sequence: CASSYGPAYNQPQHF. CDR3 nucleotides: TGTGCCAGCAGTTACGGGCCGGCATACAATCAGCCCCAGCATTTT.

There are many counts of this clonotype. The DNA of the CDR3 is TGTGCCACCAGTGTGGGCAGGAACACTGAAGCTTTCTTT. Amino acid sequence: CATSVGRNTEAFF. This sequence joins TRBV24-1 and TRBJ1-1, with D unresolved. Germline V gene lookup returns CDR1 KGHDR and CDR2 SFDVKD. This CDR3 spans 13 amino acids. The germline V and J ends were trimmed by 5 bases and 1 base, with 7 bases remaining between them.

This clonotype was counted only a few times. The V gene is TRBV3-1, the J gene TRBJ2-7; TRBD1 matches 7 bases. In germline, CDR1 is LGHDT, CDR2 YNNKEL (reference sequence). This CDR3 comprises 13 residues. After removal of 4 bases from V and 6 bases from J, the junction contained 6 bases not matched to a gene. The CDR3 here is CASSLTGILEQYF. The CDR3 DNA reads as TGTGCCAGCAGCCTGACAGGGATTCTCGAGCAGTACTTC.

With regard to this clonotype: The junction and the germline gene differ at one end; a read error may be behind it. The chain joins TRBV6-2 or TRBV6-3 to TRBJ1-1; D unclear. CDR3 size: 15 residues. Germline lookup yields CDR1 MNHEY and CDR2 SVGEGT. CDR3 loop: CASSYGLGSNTEVFF. Here the CDR3 DNA reads TGTGCCAGCAGTTACGGTCTTGGGAGCAACACTGAAGTTTTCTTT.

This clonotype has at least ten counts. The chain recombines TRBV2 with TRBJ1-1; D is possibly TRBD1 (5 bases). The V gene lost 2 bases and the J gene lost 8 bases, with 12 bases spanning the gap. Germline CDR1 is SNHLY and CDR2 is FYNNEI. The CDR3 sequence is 13 residues long. The CDR3 DNA reads TGTGCCAGCAGTGAAACAGGACGGGGAGAAGCTTTCTTT. The encoded protein is CASSETGRGEAFF.